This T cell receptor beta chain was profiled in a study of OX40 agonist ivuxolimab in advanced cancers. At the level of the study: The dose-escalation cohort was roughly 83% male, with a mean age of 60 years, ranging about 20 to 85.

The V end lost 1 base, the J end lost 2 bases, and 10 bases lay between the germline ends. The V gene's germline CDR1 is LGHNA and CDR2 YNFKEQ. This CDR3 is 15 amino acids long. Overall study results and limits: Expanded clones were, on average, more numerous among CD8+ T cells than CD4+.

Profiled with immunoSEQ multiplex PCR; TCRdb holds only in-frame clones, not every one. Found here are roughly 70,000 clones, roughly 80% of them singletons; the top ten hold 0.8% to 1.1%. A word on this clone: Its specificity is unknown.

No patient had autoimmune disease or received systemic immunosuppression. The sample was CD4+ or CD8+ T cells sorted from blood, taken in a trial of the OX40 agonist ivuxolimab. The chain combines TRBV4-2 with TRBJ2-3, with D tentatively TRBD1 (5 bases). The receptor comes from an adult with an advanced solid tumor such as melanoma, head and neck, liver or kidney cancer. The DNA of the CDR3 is TGTGCCAGCAGCCAAGTTAGGGGTTCCACAGATACGCAGTATTTT. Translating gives CASSQVRGSTDTQYF.